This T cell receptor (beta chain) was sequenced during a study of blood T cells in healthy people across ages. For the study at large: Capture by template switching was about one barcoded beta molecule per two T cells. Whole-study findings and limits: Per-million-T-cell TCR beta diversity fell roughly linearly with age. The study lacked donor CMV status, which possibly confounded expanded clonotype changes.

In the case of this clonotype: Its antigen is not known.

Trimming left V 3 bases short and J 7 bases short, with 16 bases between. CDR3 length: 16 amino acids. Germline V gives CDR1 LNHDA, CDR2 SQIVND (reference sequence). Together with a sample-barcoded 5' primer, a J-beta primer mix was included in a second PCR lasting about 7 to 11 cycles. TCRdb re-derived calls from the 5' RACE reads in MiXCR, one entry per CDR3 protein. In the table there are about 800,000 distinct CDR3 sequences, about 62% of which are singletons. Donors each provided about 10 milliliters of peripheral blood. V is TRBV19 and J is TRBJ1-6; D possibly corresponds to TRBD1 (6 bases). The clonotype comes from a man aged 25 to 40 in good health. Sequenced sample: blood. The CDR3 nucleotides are TGTGCCAGTAGTATGGAGGGCAGGGGTAGCAATTCACCCCTCCACTTT. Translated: CASSMEGRGSNSPLHF.